The TCR beta chain under discussion was sequenced for a study of early T cells in non-severe SARS-CoV-2 infection. At the level of the study: Unsorted whole blood bulk RNA was sequenced, with unpaired chains.

This clonotype was counted a few times. Its antigen is unidentified. Whole-study findings and limits: In VDJdb matching, anti-spike CD8 responses were favored while private and CD4 specificities went missing.

The CDR3 extends over 16 amino acids. The V and J ends lost 4 bases and 0 bases, in that order; junction bases with no gene match: 10. Germline V gene lookup returns CDR1 DFQATT and CDR2 SNEGSKA (reference sequence). Each single cDNA molecule received a unique molecular identifier. TCRdb processed the 5' RACE reads anew with MiXCR; each CDR3 protein has one entry. The sample comprises roughly 100,000 distinct CDR3 sequences, roughly 13% of which are singletons, and around 2.5% rests with the top ten. The sequenced sample was whole blood. This sequence was found in an adult who was a healthcare worker with PCR-confirmed SARS-CoV-2 infection or an uninfected control (not recorded which). V usage is TRBV20-1 and J usage is TRBJ2-3; the match to TRBD1 covers 7 bases. The DNA of the CDR3 is TGCAGTGCTACCGGGACAGAATCCTCTAGCACAGATACGCAGTATTTT. It encodes CSATGTESSSTDTQYF.